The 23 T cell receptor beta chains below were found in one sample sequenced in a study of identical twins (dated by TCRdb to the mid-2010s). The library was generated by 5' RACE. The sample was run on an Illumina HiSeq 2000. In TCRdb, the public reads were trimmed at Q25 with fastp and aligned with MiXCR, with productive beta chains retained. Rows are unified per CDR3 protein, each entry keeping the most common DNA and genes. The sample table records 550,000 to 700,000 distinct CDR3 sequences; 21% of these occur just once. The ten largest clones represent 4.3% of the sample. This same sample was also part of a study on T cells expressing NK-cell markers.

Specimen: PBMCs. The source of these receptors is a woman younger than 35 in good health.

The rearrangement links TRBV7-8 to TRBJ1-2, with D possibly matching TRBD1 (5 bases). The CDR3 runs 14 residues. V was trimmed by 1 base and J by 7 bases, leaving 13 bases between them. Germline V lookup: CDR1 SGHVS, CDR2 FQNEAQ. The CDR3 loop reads CASSLGSGMGGYTF. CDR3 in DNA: TGTGCCAGCAGCTTAGGATCAGGGATGGGTGGCTACACCTTC.

Here the CDR3 DNA reads TGCAGCGTTGGACAGGTGAGCTCCTACAATGAGCAGTTCTTC. Its protein product is CSVGQVSSYNEQFF. The rearrangement joins TRBV29-1 to TRBJ2-1; tentative D call: TRBD1 (6 bases). The CDR3 spans 14 residues. V shed 4 bases and J shed 0 bases, with 10 bases lying between them. Germline V gene lookup returns CDR1 SQVTM and CDR2 ANQGSEA.

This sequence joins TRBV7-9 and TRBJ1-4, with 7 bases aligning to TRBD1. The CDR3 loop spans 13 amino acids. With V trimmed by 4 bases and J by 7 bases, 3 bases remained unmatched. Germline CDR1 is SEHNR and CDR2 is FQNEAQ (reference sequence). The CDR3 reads CASSWGQSEKLFF. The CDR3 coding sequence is TGTGCCAGCAGCTGGGGACAGTCTGAAAAACTGTTTTTT.

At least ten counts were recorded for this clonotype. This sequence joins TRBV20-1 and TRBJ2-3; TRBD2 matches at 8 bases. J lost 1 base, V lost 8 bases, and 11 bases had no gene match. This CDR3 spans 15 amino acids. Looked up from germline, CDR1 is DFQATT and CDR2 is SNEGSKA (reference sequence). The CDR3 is CSLARSGRGTDTQYF. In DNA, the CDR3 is TGCAGTTTGGCTCGAAGCGGGAGAGGCACAGATACGCAGTATTTT.

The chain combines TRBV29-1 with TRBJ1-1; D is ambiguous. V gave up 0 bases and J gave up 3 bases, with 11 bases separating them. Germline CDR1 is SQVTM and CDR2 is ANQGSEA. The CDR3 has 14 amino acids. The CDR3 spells CSVEDFRRDTEAFF. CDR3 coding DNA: TGCAGCGTTGAAGATTTCAGGAGGGACACTGAAGCTTTCTTT.

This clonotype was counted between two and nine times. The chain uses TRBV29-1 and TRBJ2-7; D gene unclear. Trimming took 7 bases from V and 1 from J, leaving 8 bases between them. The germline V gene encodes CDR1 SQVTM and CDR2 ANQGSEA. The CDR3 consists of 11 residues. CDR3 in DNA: TGCAGCGCCGAGGAGTCCTACGAGCAGTACTTC. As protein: CSAEESYEQYF.

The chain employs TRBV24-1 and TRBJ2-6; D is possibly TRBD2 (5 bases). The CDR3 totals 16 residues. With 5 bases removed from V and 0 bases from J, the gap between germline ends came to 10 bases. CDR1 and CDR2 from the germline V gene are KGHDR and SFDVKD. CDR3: CATSGGGLSGANVLTF. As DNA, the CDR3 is TGTGCCACCAGTGGAGGTGGACTCTCTGGGGCCAACGTCCTGACTTTC.

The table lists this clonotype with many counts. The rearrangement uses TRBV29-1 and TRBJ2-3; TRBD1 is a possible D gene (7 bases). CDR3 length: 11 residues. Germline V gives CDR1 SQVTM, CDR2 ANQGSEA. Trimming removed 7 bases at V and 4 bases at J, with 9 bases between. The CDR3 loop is CSGRGADTQYF. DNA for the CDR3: TGCAGCGGCAGGGGGGCAGATACGCAGTATTTT.

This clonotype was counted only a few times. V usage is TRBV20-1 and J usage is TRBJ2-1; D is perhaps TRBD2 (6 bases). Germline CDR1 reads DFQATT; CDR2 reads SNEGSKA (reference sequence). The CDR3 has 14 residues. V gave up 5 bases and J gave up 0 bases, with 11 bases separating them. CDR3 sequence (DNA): TGCAGTGCTGGGACTTTCTTCTCCTACAATGAGCAGTTCTTC. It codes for CSAGTFFSYNEQFF.

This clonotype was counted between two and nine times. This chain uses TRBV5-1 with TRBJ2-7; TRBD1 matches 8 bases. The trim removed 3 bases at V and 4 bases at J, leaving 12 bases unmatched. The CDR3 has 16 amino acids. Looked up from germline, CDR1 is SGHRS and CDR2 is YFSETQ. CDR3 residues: CASSWTGKTFKYEQYF. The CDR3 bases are TGCGCCAGCAGCTGGACAGGGAAGACATTTAAATACGAGCAGTACTTC.

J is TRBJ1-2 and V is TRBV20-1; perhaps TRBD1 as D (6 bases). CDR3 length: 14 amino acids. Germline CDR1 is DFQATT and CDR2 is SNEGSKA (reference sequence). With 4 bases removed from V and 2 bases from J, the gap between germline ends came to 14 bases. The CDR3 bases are TGCAGTGCTACTAGGACAGACAGAAACTATGGCTACACCTTC. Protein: CSATRTDRNYGYTF.

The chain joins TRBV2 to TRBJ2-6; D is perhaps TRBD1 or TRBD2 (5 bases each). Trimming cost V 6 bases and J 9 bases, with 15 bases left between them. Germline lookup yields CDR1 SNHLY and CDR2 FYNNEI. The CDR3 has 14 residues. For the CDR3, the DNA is TGTGCCAGCAGGGGGACGGACCTTGGCAACGTCCTGACTTTC. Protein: CASRGTDLGNVLTF.

The CDR3 protein is CASNVLSTDTQYF. CDR3 nucleotide sequence: TGTGCCAGCAACGTACTCAGCACAGATACGCAGTATTTT. The chain links TRBV7-2 to TRBJ2-3; D gene unclear. The CDR3 runs to 13 residues. V shed 7 bases and J shed 0 bases, with 8 bases lying between them. Germline V gene data show CDR1 as SGHTA and CDR2 as FQGNSA.

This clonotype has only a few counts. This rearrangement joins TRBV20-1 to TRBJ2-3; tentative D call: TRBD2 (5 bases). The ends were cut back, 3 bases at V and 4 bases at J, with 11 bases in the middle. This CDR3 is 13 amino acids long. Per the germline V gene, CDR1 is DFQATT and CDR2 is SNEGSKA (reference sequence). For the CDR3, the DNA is TGCAGTGCTAGCTCGGGGTTGGCAGATACGCAGTATTTT. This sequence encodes CSASSGLADTQYF.

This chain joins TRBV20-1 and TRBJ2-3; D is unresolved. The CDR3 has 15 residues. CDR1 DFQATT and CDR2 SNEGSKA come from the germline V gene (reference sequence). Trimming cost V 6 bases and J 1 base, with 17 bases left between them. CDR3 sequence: CSATPWTRGTDTQYF. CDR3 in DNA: TGCAGTGCCACCCCTTGGACCCGGGGCACAGATACGCAGTATTTT.

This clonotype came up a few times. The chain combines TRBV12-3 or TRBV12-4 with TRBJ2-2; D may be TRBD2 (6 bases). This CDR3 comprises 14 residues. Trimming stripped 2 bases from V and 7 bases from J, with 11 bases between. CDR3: CASSLFGGIGELFF. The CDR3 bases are TGTGCCAGCAGTTTATTCGGGGGAATCGGGGAGCTGTTTTTT.

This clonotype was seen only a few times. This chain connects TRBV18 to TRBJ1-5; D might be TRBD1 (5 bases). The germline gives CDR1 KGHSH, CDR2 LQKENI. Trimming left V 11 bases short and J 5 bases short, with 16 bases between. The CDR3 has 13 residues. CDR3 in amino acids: CASGGAGHQPQHF. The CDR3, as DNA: TGTGCCTCCGGGGGAGCGGGGCATCAGCCCCAGCATTTT.

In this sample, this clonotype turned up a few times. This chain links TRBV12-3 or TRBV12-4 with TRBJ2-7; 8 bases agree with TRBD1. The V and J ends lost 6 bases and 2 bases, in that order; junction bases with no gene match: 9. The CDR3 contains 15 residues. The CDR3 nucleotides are TGTGCCAGCAGCCGTGGGACAGGCGGGCCCTACGAGCAGTACTTC. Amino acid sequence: CASSRGTGGPYEQYF.

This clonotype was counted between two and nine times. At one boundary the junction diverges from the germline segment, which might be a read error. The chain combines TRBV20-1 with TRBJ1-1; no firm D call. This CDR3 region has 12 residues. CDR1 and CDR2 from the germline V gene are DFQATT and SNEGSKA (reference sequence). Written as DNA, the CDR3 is TGCAGTGCTAGGTTTACACCGGTGAAAGGCCCTTTT. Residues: CSARFTPVKGPF.

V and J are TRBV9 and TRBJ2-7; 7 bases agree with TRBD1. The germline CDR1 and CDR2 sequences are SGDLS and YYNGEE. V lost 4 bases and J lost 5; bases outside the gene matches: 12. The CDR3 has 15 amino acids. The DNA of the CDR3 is TGTGCCAGCAGCCGCACCCCGACAGGGTCTAACGAGCAGTACTTC. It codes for CASSRTPTGSNEQYF.

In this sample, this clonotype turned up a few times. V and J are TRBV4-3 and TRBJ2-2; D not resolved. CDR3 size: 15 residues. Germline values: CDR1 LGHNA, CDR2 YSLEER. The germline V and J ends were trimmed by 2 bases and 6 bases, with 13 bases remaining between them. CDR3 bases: TGCGCCAGCAGCCAATCAGACCGGTCGGCCGGGGAGCTGTTTTTT. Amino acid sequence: CASSQSDRSAGELFF.

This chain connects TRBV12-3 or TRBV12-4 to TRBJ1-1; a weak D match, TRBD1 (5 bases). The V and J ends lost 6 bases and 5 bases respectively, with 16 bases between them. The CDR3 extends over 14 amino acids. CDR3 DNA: TGTGCCAGCAGCATACAGGCGGTGGGGACTGAAGCTTTCTTT. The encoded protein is CASSIQAVGTEAFF.

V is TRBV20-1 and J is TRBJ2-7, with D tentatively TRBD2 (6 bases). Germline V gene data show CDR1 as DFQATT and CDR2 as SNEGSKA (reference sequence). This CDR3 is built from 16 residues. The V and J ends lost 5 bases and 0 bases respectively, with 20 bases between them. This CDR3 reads CSARPGPGESSYEQYF. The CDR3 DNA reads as TGCAGTGCTCGACCGGGGCCGGGAGAAAGCTCCTACGAGCAGTACTTC.